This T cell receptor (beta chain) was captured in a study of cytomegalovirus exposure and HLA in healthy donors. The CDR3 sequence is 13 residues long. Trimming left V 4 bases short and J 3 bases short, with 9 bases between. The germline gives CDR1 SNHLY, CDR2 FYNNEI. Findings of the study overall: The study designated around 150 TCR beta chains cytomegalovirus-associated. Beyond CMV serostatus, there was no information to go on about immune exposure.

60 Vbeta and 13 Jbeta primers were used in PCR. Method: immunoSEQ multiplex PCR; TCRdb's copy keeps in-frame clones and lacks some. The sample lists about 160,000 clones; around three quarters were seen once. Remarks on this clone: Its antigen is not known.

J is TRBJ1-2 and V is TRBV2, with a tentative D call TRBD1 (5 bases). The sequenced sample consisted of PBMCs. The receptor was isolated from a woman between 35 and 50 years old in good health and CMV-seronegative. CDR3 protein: CASSVGGDYGYTF. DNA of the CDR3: TGTGCCAGCAGTGTGGGGGGTGACTATGGCTACACCTTC.